A single sample gave rise to the 2 T cell receptor beta chains below, sequenced in a study of blood T cell repertoires in COVID-19. Measured with immunoSEQ multiplex PCR; TCRdb has only the in-frame clones, and not every one. The profile shows over 60,000 clones, 75% to 90% of them singletons. Sequencing was carried out using peripheral blood. The source of these receptors is a woman aged 45-65 years with active COVID-19.

This clone was found once. This chain uses TRBV3-1 (or the pseudogene TRBV3-2) with TRBJ2-2, with 8 positions matching TRBD2. CDR1 LGHDT and CDR2 YNNKEL come from the germline V gene (reference sequence). The CDR3 covers 17 residues. With V trimmed by 0 bases and J by 1 base, 4 bases remained unmatched. The CDR3 DNA reads as TGTGCCAGCAGCCAAGATTGGCTAGCGGGGAACACCGGGGAGCTGTTTTTT. This codes for CASSQDWLAGNTGELFF.

CDR3 residues: CAWRQGSTGELFF. As DNA, the CDR3 is TGTGCCTGGAGGCAGGGTTCCACCGGGGAGCTGTTTTTT. The gene calls are TRBV30 and TRBJ2-2, with a tentative D call TRBD1 (5 bases). CDR3 size: 13 residues. Trimming pared 3 bases from V and 4 bases from J, leaving 9 bases between. Germline V gene data show CDR1 as GTSNPN and CDR2 as SVGIG (reference sequence).